This is a list of T cell receptor beta chains from one sample in a study of cytomegalovirus exposure and HLA in healthy donors. Some clones are missing from TCRdb's copy, which holds only in-frame ones; the method was immunoSEQ multiplex PCR. The table has some 57,000 clones, around 50% seen once. Sequenced: PBMCs. The source of these receptors is a human donor in good health. CDR3s include the opening cysteine and the closing phenylalanine or tryptophan. D genes are given only for firm matches. Clone size is given for some rows only: seen once, a few or many times, or a class if the clone is expanded.

V: TRBV28; size: NA; J: TRBJ1-6; D: NA; DNA: TGTGCCAGCAGTCTCGACAGTTCACCCCTCCACTTT; CDR3: CASSLDSSPLHF
V: TRBV30; size: NA; J: TRBJ2-7; D: TRBD1; DNA: TGTGCCTGGCGTACCCTTAGGACAGGGGGCTTGCACGAGCAGTACTTC; CDR3: CAWRTLRTGGLHEQYF
V: TRBV6-5; size: once; J: TRBJ2-1; D: NA; DNA: TGTGCCAGCAGTTCAACCGAGCGGTCCTACAATGAGCAGTTCTTC; CDR3: CASSSTERSYNEQFF
V: TRBV6-5; size: NA; J: TRBJ1-6; D: NA; DNA: TGTGCCAGCAGTTACGGGGGAGGTGAGGGTTCACCCCTCCACTTT; CDR3: CASSYGGGEGSPLHF
V: TRBV18; size: NA; J: TRBJ2-5; D: NA; DNA: TGTGCCAGCTCACCTGGAGGGATCGAGGAGACCCAGTACTTC; CDR3: CASSPGGIEETQYF
V: TRBV12-5; size: NA; J: TRBJ1-1; D: TRBD1; DNA: TGTGCTAGTGGTTCTGGGACAGGGTACGCTGAAGCTTTCTTT; CDR3: CASGSGTGYAEAFF
V: TRBV6-5; size: NA; J: TRBJ2-2; D: TRBD1; DNA: TGTGCCAGCACCGTAACAGGGGGCGACACCGGGGAGCTGTTTTTT; CDR3: CASTVTGGDTGELFF
V: TRBV5-1; size: few; J: TRBJ2-7; D: NA; DNA: TGCGCCAGCAGCGAGGGGTTCCGGACAGCCTCCTACGAGCAGTACTTC; CDR3: CASSEGFRTASYEQYF
V: TRBV19; size: NA; J: TRBJ1-5; D: TRBD1; DNA: TGTGCCAGTAGTCAGGGGGATCAGCCCCAGCATTTT; CDR3: CASSQGDQPQHF
V: TRBV2; size: NA; J: TRBJ2-2; D: TRBD2; DNA: TGTGCCAGCAGTGACAAGCGGGGGGTCACCGGGGAGCTGTTTTTT; CDR3: CASSDKRGVTGELFF
V: TRBV4-1; size: NA; J: TRBJ1-2; D: NA; DNA: TGCGCCAGCAGCCAAGAATGGCGAACCAACTATGGCTACCCCTTC; CDR3: CASSQEWRTNYGYPF
V: TRBV7-2; size: NA; J: TRBJ1-1; D: NA; DNA: TGTGCCAGCAGGCTTAGAGGACAAGACCTGGGGGCTTTCTTT; CDR3: CASRLRGQDLGAFF
V: TRBV18; size: NA; J: TRBJ1-2; D: TRBD1; DNA: TGTGCCAGCTCACCGGGGACAGGGGGCTATGGCTACACCTTC; CDR3: CASSPGTGGYGYTF
V: TRBV5-1; size: NA; J: TRBJ2-1; D: TRBD2; DNA: TGCGCCAGCAGCCCATACGGGACTAGCGGGGGCCCCGGGATCTTC; CDR3: CASSPYGTSGGPGIF
V: TRBV7-8; size: NA; J: TRBJ1-5; D: NA; DNA: TGTGCCAGCAGCTTTAGCGGGGGCGGGAATCAGCCCCAGCATTTT; CDR3: CASSFSGGGNQPQHF
V: TRBV12-5; size: NA; J: TRBJ2-7; D: NA; DNA: TGTGCTAGTGGTTTCGGGCCAAACAGGGCCTACGAGCAGTACTTC; CDR3: CASGFGPNRAYEQYF
V: TRBV20-1; size: NA; J: TRBJ1-2; D: NA; DNA: TGCAGTGCTACAGGGTCGGAAGGCTACACCTTC; CDR3: CSATGSEGYTF
V: TRBV28; size: NA; J: TRBJ2-7; D: TRBD1; DNA: TGTGCCAGCAGTCCTCCGGGACAGGGGGCGGGGGAGCAGTACTTC; CDR3: CASSPPGQGAGEQYF
V: TRBV7-9; size: NA; J: TRBJ1-2; D: TRBD1; DNA: TGTGCCAGCAGCTCGGACACCAAGACAGGGTATGGCTACACCTTC; CDR3: CASSSDTKTGYGYTF
V: TRBV7-2; size: NA; J: TRBJ2-1; D: NA; DNA: TGTGCCAGCAATCGGGGGAGCTCCTACAATGAGCAGTTCTTC; CDR3: CASNRGSSYNEQFF
V: TRBV13; size: NA; J: TRBJ2-3; D: NA; DNA: TGTGCCAGCAGCTTTCGGGTCCCGAGGGCAGATACGCAGTATTTT; CDR3: CASSFRVPRADTQYF
V: TRBV23-1; size: NA; J: TRBJ1-4; D: NA; DNA: TGCGCCAGCAGTCAATCACGCCAGGGCTCTAATGAAAAACTGTTTTTT; CDR3: CASSQSRQGSNEKLFF
V: TRBV4-1; size: many; J: TRBJ2-1; D: TRBD2; DNA: TGCGCCAGCAGCCAAGAGGTTGAGGGCGGGGGAATATACAATGAGCAGTTCTTC; CDR3: CASSQEVEGGGIYNEQFF
V: TRBV7-9; size: NA; J: TRBJ2-7; D: TRBD1; DNA: TGTTCCACCCGACCGCCGGACAGGGCCTACGAGCAGTACTTC; CDR3: CSTRPPDRAYEQYF
V: TRBV30; size: once; J: TRBJ2-1; D: NA; DNA: TGTGCCTGTCGACTGTACAATGAGCAGTTCTTC; CDR3: CACRLYNEQFF
V: TRBV5-1; size: many; J: TRBJ2-1; D: TRBD1; DNA: TGCGCCAGCAGCTTGGATGCGACAGGGTACAATGAGCAGTTCTTC; CDR3: CASSLDATGYNEQFF
V: TRBV5-1; size: NA; J: TRBJ1-4; D: TRBD1; DNA: TGCGCCAGCAGCTTAGGATCGGCAGGGGGACGGGAAAAACTGTTTTTT; CDR3: CASSLGSAGGREKLFF
V: TRBV2; size: NA; J: TRBJ2-7; D: NA; DNA: TGTGCCAGCAGTGCCGCGGCTACCTACGAGCAGTACTTC; CDR3: CASSAAATYEQYF
V: TRBV11-3; size: NA; J: TRBJ2-7; D: NA; DNA: TGTGCCAGCAGCAGCGGTCCACGGAGGGAGCAGTACTTC; CDR3: CASSSGPRREQYF
V: TRBV30; size: NA; J: TRBJ1-1; D: NA; DNA: TGTGCCTGGAGTGGGCTGAACACTGAAGCTTTCTTT; CDR3: CAWSGLNTEAFF
V: TRBV10-3; size: NA; J: TRBJ2-1; D: TRBD2; DNA: TGTGCCATCAGTTATACTCGGGGGGCCTACAATGAGCAGTTCTTC; CDR3: CAISYTRGAYNEQFF
V: TRBV4-1; size: few; J: TRBJ1-5; D: NA; DNA: TGCGCCAGCAGCCCTAGGACAGAATTTCAGCCCCAGCATTTT; CDR3: CASSPRTEFQPQHF
V: TRBV7-9; size: few; J: TRBJ1-5; D: NA; DNA: TGTGCCAGCAGCTTGGGGGGACAGCCCCAGCATTTT; CDR3: CASSLGGQPQHF
V: TRBV5-1; size: NA; J: TRBJ2-3; D: TRBD2; DNA: TGCGCCAGCAGCTTGCAGGCTAGCGGGGGGCGCGATACGCAGTATTTT; CDR3: CASSLQASGGRDTQYF
V: TRBV20-1; size: few; J: TRBJ1-1; D: NA; DNA: TGCAGTTTGACAGTAAACACTGAAGCTTTCTTT; CDR3: CSLTVNTEAFF